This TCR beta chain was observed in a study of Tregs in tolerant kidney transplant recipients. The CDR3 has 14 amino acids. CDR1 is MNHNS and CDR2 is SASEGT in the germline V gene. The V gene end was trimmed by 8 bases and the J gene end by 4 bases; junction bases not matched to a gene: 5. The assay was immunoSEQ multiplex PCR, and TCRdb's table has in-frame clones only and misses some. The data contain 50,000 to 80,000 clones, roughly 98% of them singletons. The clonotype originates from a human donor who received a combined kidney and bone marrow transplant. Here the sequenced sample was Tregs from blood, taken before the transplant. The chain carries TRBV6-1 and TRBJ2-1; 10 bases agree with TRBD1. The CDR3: CASDRDRGYNEQFF. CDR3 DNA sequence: TGTGCCAGCGACCGGGACAGGGGTTACAATGAGCAGTTCTTC.